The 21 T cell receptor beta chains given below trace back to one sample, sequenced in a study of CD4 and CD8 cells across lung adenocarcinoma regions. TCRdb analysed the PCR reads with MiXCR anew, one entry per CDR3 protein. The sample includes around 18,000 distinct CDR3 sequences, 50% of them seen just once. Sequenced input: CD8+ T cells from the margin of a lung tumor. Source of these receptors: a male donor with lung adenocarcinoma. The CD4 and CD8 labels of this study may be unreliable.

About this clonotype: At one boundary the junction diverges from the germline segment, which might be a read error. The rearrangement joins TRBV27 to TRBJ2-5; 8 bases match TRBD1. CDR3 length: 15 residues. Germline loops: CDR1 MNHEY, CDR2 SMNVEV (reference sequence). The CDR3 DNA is TGTGCCAGCGGCCCAGGGGGCGCGGCCCAAAAGACCCAGTACTTC. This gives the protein CASGPGGAAQKTQYF.

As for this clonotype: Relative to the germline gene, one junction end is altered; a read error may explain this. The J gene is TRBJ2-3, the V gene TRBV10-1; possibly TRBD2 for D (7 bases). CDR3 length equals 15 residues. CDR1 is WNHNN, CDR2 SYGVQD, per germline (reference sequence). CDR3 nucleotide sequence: TGCGCCGGGGGTCCTGGGGGCGGGAGCCAAGAGACGCAGTATTTC. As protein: CAGGPGGGSQETQYF.

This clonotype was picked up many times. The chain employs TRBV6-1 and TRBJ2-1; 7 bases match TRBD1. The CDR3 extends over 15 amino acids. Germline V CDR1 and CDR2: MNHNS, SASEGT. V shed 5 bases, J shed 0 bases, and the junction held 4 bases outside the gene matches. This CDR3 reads CASSRTGSSYNEQFF. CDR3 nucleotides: TGTGCCAGCAGTAGGACAGGAAGCTCCTACAATGAGCAGTTCTTC.

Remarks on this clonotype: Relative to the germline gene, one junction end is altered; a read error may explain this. The CDR3 DNA reads as TGCGCCTGGGGGGAGCGTGCCACAGACACGCAGTTCTTT. This gives the protein CAWGERATDTQFF. J is TRBJ2-3 and V is TRBV10-2; tentatively, D is TRBD2 (6 bases). CDR1 and CDR2 (germline): WSHSY, SAAADI. This CDR3 comprises 13 residues.

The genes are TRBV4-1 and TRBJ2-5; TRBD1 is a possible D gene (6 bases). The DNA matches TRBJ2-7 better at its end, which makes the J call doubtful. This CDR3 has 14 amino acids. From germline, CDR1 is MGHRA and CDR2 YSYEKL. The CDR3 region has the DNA TGCGCCAGCAGCCAAGGTTCAGGGGTCTACGAGCAGTACTTC. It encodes CASSQGSGVYEQYF.

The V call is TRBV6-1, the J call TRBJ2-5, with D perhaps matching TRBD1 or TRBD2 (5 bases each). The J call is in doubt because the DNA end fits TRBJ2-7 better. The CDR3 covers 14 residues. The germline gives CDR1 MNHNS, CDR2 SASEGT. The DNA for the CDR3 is TGTGCCAGCAGCCGTAGCCGCGAGGGGTACGAGCAGTACTTC. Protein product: CASSRSREGYEQYF.

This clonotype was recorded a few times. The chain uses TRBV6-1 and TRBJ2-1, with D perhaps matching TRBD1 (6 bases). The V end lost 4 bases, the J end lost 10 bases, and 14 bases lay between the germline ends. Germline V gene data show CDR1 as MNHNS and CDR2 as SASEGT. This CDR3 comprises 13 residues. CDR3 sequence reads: CASSATGYTEQFF. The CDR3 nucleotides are TGTGCCAGCAGTGCCACAGGGTACACGGAGCAGTTCTTC.

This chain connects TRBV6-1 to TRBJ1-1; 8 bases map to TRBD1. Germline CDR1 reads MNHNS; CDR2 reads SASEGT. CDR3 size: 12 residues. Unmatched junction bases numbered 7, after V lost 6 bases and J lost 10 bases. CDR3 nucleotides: TGTGCCAGCAGGACGATACAGGGGGGAGCTTTCTTT. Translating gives CASRTIQGGAFF.

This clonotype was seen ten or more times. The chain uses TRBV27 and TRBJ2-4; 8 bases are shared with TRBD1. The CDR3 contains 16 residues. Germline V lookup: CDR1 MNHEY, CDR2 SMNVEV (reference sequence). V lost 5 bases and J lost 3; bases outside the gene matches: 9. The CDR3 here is CASSPGQGFGKNIQYF. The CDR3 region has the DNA TGTGCCAGCAGTCCCGGACAGGGTTTTGGCAAAAACATTCAGTACTTC.

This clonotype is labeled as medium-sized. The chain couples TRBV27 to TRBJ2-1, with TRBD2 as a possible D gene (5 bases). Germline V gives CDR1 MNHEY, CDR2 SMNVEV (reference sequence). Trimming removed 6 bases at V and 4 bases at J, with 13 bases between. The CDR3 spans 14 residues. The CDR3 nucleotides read TGTGCCAGCAGGAGTTTACGCGGGTACAATGAGCAGTTCTTC. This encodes CASRSLRGYNEQFF.

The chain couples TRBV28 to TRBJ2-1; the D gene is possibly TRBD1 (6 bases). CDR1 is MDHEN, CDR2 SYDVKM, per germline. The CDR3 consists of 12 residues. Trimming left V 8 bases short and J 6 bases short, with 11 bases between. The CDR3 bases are TGTGCCAGCGGGGGCTGGATCAATGAGCAGTTCTTC. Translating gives CASGGWINEQFF.

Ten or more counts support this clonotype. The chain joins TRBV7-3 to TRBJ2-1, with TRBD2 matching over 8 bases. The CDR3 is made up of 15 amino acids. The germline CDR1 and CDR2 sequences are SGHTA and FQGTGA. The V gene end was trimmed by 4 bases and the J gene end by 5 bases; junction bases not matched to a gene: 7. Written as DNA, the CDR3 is TGTGCCAGCAGCTATACTAGCGGTCCGCACAATGAGCAGTTCTTC. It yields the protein CASSYTSGPHNEQFF.

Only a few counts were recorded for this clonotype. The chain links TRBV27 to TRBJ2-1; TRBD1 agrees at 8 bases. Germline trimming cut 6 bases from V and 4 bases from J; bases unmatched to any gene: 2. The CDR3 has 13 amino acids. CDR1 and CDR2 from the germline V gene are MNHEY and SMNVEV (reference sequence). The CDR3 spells CASRGQGYNEQFF. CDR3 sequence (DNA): TGTGCCAGCAGAGGACAGGGATACAATGAGCAGTTCTTC.

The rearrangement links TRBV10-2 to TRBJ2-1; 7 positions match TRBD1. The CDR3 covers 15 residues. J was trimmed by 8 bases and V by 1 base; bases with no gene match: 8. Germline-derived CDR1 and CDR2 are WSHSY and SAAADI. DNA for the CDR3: TGCGCCAGCAGTGAGTTCGGGACAGCTCGCCATGAGCAGTTCTTC. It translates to CASSEFGTARHEQFF.

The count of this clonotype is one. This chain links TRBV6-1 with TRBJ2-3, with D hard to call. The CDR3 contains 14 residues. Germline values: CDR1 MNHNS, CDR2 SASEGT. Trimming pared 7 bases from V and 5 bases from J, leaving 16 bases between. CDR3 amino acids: CASTEQPGKDTQYF. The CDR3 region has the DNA TGTGCCAGCACTGAGCAGCCAGGCAAAGATACGCAGTATTTT.

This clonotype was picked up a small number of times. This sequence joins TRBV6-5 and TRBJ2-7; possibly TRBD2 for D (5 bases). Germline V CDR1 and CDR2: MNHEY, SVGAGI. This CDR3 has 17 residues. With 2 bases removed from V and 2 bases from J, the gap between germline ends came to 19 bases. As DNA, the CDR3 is TGTGCCAGCAGTTACAGTTTTATGGCGGTCGGGGCCTACGAGCAGTACTTC. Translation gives CASSYSFMAVGAYEQYF.

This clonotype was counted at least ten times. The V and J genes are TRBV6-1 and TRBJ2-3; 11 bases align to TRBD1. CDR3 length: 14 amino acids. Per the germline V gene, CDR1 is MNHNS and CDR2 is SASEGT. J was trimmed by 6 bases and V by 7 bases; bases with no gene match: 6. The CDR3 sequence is CASKRTGGEDTQYF. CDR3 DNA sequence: TGTGCCAGCAAGCGGACAGGGGGCGAGGATACGCAGTATTTT.

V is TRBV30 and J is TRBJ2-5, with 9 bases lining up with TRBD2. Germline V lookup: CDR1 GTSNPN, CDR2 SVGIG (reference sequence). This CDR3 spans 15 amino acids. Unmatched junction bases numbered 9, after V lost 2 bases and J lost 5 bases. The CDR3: CAWSRLAARGETQYF. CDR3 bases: TGTGCCTGGAGTCGACTAGCGGCCCGGGGGGAGACCCAGTACTTC. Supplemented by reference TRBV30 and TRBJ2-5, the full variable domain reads SQTIHQWPATLVQPVGSPLSLECTVEGTSNPNLYWYRQAAGRGLQLLFYSVGIGQISSEVPQNLSASRPQDRQFILSSKKLLLSDSGFYLCAWSRLAARGETQYFGPGTRLLVL.

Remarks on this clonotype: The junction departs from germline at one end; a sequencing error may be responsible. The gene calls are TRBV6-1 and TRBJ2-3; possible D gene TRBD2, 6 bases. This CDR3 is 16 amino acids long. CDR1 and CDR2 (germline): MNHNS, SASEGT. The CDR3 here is CASRGGRAGVPETQYF. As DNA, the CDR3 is TGTGCCAGCAGGGGGGGACGAGCGGGTGTCCCAGAGACGCAGTATTTT.

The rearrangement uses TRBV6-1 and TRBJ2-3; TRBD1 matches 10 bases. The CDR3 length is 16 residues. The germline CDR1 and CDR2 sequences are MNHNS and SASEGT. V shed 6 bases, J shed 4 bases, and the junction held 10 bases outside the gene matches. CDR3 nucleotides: TGTGCCAGCAGAAACCCGGGACAGGGGCCCTCAGATACGCAGTATTTT. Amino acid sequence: CASRNPGQGPSDTQYF.

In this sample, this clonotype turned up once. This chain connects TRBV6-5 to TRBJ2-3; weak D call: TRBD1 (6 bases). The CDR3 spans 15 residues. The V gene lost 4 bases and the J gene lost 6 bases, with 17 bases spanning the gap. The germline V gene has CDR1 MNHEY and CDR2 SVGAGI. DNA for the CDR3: TGTGCCAGCAGTTCAGGGGCTAGGCGTTTGGATACGCAGTATTTT. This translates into CASSSGARRLDTQYF.